This T cell receptor beta chain originates from a study of CD8 T cells in ankylosing spondylitis. Whole-study findings and limits: In reactive arthritis synovial fluid and blood, some motif variants had been reported before. Disease-linked clones bore a CD8+ phenotype, appearing relatively rarely in peripheral blood. Ankylosing spondylitis blood appeared to be characterized by a TCR beta motif of 7 to 9 highly homologous variants.

In making TCR beta libraries, quantitative 5'-RACE with molecular barcodes was used. MiXCR was run by TCRdb on the 5' RACE reads, yielding one entry per CDR3 protein. The table lists 200,000 to 250,000 distinct CDR3 sequences, more than 9% of them singletons, with about 19% in the top ten. Germline loops: CDR1 SEHNR, CDR2 FQNEAQ (reference sequence). There are 13 residues in the CDR3. V lost 5 bases, J lost 8 bases, and 12 bases lay in between. This clonotype was picked up many times. Its cognate antigen is unknown. The chain has TRBV7-9 and TRBJ1-4; a possible D gene is TRBD1 (5 bases). The clonotype was recovered from a male donor with ankylosing spondylitis or in good health (not recorded which). Sequenced: blood, either unsorted or a sorted T cell fraction (not recorded which). CDR3 sequence reads: CASSPSGGEKLFF. CDR3 bases: TGTGCCAGCAGCCCCAGCGGGGGAGAAAAACTGTTTTTT.